The T cell receptor (beta chain) under discussion was sequenced for a study of shared clonotypes between healthy human individuals. Generated by immunoSEQ multiplex PCR, the TCRdb table keeps only in-frame clones and is missing some. This table has fewer than 3 million clones, 85% to 95% appearing once. Study-wide results and limits: Non-shared clonotypes had lower generation probabilities than clonotypes shared by all four sorted-subset donors.

Donors were Caucasian adults residing in Nashville, Tennessee, USA. Points on this clone: What it binds is unknown.

The CDR3 totals 13 residues. The chain recombines TRBV21-1 with TRBJ2-5; the table names TRBD1, a call not compared with the DNA. TRBV21-1 is listed as a pseudogene. The sequencing input was naive CD4+ T cells from PBMCs. The sample's subset: CD45RA+ positively selected. This receptor was obtained from a young man in good health. Some clones in this sample may be carry-over from other donors' samples. This chain's CDR3 is CASSQGGPKTQYF. Here the CDR3 DNA reads TGTGCCAGCAGCCAGGGGGGCCCGAAGACCCAGTACTTC.